This T cell receptor beta chain was recovered during a study of T cell repertoires in cytomegalovirus infection. The wider study: HLA-B-restricted CMV epitopes that are well studied were used alongside recently identified HLA-C-restricted ones. Signatures in public TCR beta sequences pointed to both CMV infection and matching HLA type.

TCRdb re-called the reads through MiXCR, storing one row per CDR3 protein. This table has about half a million distinct CDR3 sequences, 30% to 40% appearing once. This clonotype was counted a few times. The target antigen is unknown. One end of the junction fails to match germline, which may point to a read error. The CDR3 is made up of 16 amino acids. Germline V gene sequence: CDR1 SSHAT, CDR2 FNYEAQ (reference sequence). Regarding the study as a whole: In two of eight donors, the top clonotype was HLA-C-restricted CMV-specific.

This chain joins TRBV7-7 and TRBJ2-1; 15 bases agree with TRBD2. This TCR came from a human donor in good health (CMV status not recorded). Some clones in this sample may be carry-over from other donors' samples. The sample was cultured PBMCs, taken from culture after CMV antigen stimulation. The chain's CDR3 is CASSLGLAGGSEEQFF. DNA of the CDR3: TGTGCTAGCAGCTTAGGACTAGCGGGAGGGTCCGAAGAGCAGTTCTTC.